The 18 T cell receptor beta chains listed next were all sequenced from one sample in a study of cytomegalovirus exposure and HLA in healthy donors. Researchers ran the PCR with 60 Vbeta and 13 Jbeta primers. Profiled with immunoSEQ multiplex PCR; TCRdb holds only in-frame clones, not every one. Here the sample table reports about 200,000 clones. The sequenced sample was PBMCs. These TCRs come from a young woman in good health and CMV-seropositive.

The J gene is TRBJ2-5, the V gene TRBV6-1; D is possibly TRBD1 or TRBD2 (6 bases each). The germline CDR1 and CDR2 sequences are MNHNS and SASEGT. The CDR3 is 13 residues long. Trimming took off 10 bases at V and 6 bases at J, with 18 bases between the two ends. Written as DNA, the CDR3 is TGTGCCATCAATGAGGGGGGTCAGCAGACCCAGTACTTC. This encodes CAINEGGQQTQYF.

This sequence joins TRBV11-3 and TRBJ2-2, with D perhaps TRBD1 (6 bases). The V end was cut by 8 bases, the J end by 5 bases, with 12 bases between. This CDR3 spans 13 amino acids. Germline V lookup: CDR1 SGHNT, CDR2 YENEEA. The CDR3, as DNA: TGTGCCAGCGCTCCGGGACAAACCGGGGAGCTGTTTTTT. Its translation is CASAPGQTGELFF.

This chain uses TRBV5-8 with TRBJ2-1; 7 bases line up with TRBD1. The CDR3 runs to 14 residues. Germline CDR1 reads SGHTS; CDR2 reads YDEGEE. V gave up 3 bases and J gave up 8 bases; unmatched junction bases: 8. CDR3 DNA: TGTGCCAGCAGCTCCTTGACAGGGAACGATGAGCAGTTCTTC. Amino acid sequence: CASSSLTGNDEQFF.

The chain couples TRBV28 to TRBJ1-1; 11 bases are a match to TRBD1. J gave up 9 bases and V 6 bases, and 6 bases lay outside the gene matches. CDR3 length: 13 amino acids. CDR1 is MDHEN and CDR2 is SYDVKM in the germline V gene. CDR3 nucleotides: TGTGCCAGCAGACTGGGGACAGGGGGGAAAGCTTTCTTT. It translates to CASRLGTGGKAFF.

CDR3: CASSTRTSGRDYEQYF. CDR3 sequence (DNA): TGTGCCAGCAGCACCAGAACTAGCGGGAGGGACTACGAGCAGTACTTC. The rearrangement links TRBV7-2 to TRBJ2-7; 13 bases are shared with TRBD2. V gave up 5 bases and J gave up 3 bases; unmatched junction bases: 7. The CDR3 has 16 amino acids. The V gene's germline CDR1 is SGHTA and CDR2 FQGNSA. Drawing the rest from reference TRBV7-2 and TRBJ2-7, the complete variable domain is GAGVSQSPSNKVTEKGKDVELRCDPISGHTALYWYRQSLGQGLEFLIYFQGNSAPDKSGLPSDRFSAERTGGSVSTLTIQRTQQEDSAVYLCASSTRTSGRDYEQYFGPGTRLTVT.

The CDR3 DNA follows: TGTGCCAGCCGCCGGGACAGGAACACCGGGGAGCTGTTTTTT. This gives the protein CASRRDRNTGELFF. The chain combines TRBV6-4 with TRBJ2-2, with TRBD1 matching over 7 bases. V was clipped by 8 bases and J by 1 base; unmatched bases: 4. The length of the CDR3 is 14 residues. The germline gives CDR1 MRHNA, CDR2 SNTAGT.

The CDR3 sequence: CASSSYGLAGGPGDTQYF. The DNA of the CDR3 is TGTGCCAGCAGCTCATACGGACTAGCGGGAGGGCCAGGAGATACGCAGTATTTT. The chain employs TRBV7-2 and TRBJ2-3; 15 positions match TRBD2. With V trimmed by 4 bases and J by 5 bases, 10 bases remained unmatched. The germline CDR1 and CDR2 sequences are SGHTA and FQGNSA. The CDR3 is 18 amino acids.

The chain uses TRBV5-1 and TRBJ2-2, with 7 bases fitting TRBD1. This CDR3 has 17 residues. Germline trimming cut 2 bases from V and 1 base from J; bases unmatched to any gene: 8. The germline V gene has CDR1 SGHRS and CDR2 YFSETQ. In DNA, the CDR3 is TGCGCCAGCAGCTTCCTCCAGGGGGTCGGGAACACCGGGGAGCTGTTTTTT. Amino acid sequence: CASSFLQGVGNTGELFF. Full variable domain (rest looked up from reference TRBV5-1 and TRBJ2-2): KAGVTQTPRYLIKTRGQQVTLSCSPISGHRSVSWYQQTPGQGLQFLFEYFSETQRNKGNFPGRFSGRQFSNSRSEMNVSTLELGDSALYLCASSFLQGVGNTGELFFGEGSRLTVL.

The CDR3, as DNA: TGTGCCAGCCGGGGGGGCTTCCAAGAGACCCAGTACTTC. Encoded protein: CASRGGFQETQYF. J is TRBJ2-5 and V is TRBV6-1; 8 nucleotides align to TRBD2. In germline, CDR1 is MNHNS, CDR2 SASEGT. V lost 8 bases to trimming and J lost 1 base; unmatched junction nucleotides: 3. This CDR3 is built from 13 residues.

The rearrangement joins TRBV6-8 to TRBJ1-5, with 7 bases aligning to TRBD1. The germline gives CDR1 MNHGY, CDR2 SAAAGT. Trimming took 9 bases from V and 5 from J; bases not matched to a gene: 10. The CDR3 has 14 amino acids. Here the CDR3 reads CARRQGGADQPQHF. The CDR3 DNA reads as TGTGCCAGAAGACAAGGGGGCGCGGATCAGCCCCAGCATTTT.

V and J are TRBV27 and TRBJ1-5; maybe TRBD1 (5 bases). The ends were cut back, 10 bases at V and 3 bases at J, with 10 bases in the middle. The CDR3 is 12 residues long. CDR1 is MNHEY, CDR2 SMNVEV, per germline (reference sequence). This chain's CDR3 is CATWTFNQPQHF. As DNA, the CDR3 is TGTGCCACCTGGACATTCAATCAGCCCCAGCATTTT.

The V call is TRBV4-1, the J call TRBJ1-1; 8 bases match TRBD1. Germline V gene sequence: CDR1 MGHRA, CDR2 YSYEKL. V was pared by 2 bases and J by 6 bases, with 5 bases of the junction left unmatched. The CDR3 runs 14 residues. CDR3 loop: CASSQWDRTPEAFF. CDR3 coding DNA: TGCGCCAGCAGCCAATGGGACAGGACCCCTGAAGCTTTCTTT.

The chain uses TRBV19 and TRBJ1-4, with D possibly matching TRBD1 (6 bases). V was pared by 5 bases and J by 4 bases, with 23 bases between. Per the germline V gene, CDR1 is LNHDA and CDR2 is SQIVND (reference sequence). This CDR3 is 18 amino acids long. CDR3 sequence (DNA): TGTGCCAGTAGTTCCCTCCGGGACACCAAGGGTGGTAATGAAAAACTGTTTTTT. Translation: CASSSLRDTKGGNEKLFF.

The chain links TRBV28 to TRBJ1-2; D might be TRBD1 (6 bases). The CDR3 has 13 residues. Germline V gene lookup returns CDR1 MDHEN and CDR2 SYDVKM. The V and J ends lost 5 bases and 8 bases respectively, with 15 bases between them. The CDR3 sequence is CASSSQGYQGYTF. The CDR3, as DNA: TGTGCCAGCAGTAGTCAGGGGTATCAAGGCTACACCTTC.

V is TRBV6-5 and J is TRBJ2-3, with a weak D call TRBD2 (6 bases). In germline, CDR1 is MNHEY, CDR2 SVGAGI. The CDR3 is made up of 14 amino acids. V shed 2 bases and J shed 9 bases, with 15 bases lying between them. In nucleotides, the CDR3 is TGTGCCAGCAGTTACAGTCTAGCAGGGAGGACGCAGTATTTT. Its protein product is CASSYSLAGRTQYF.

This chain connects TRBV28 to TRBJ1-6; the match to TRBD1 covers 8 bases. The J segment lost 8 bases and the V segment lost 1 base, leaving 7 bases of the junction unmatched. Germline V gene lookup returns CDR1 MDHEN and CDR2 SYDVKM. The CDR3 runs to 16 residues. CDR3 DNA: TGTGCCAGCAGTTTATTGGGGACAGGTCATCATTCACCCCTCCACTTT. Translating it yields CASSLLGTGHHSPLHF.

The V gene is TRBV5-6, the J gene TRBJ1-5, with D perhaps matching TRBD1 (5 bases). The CDR3 spans 15 residues. Germline V gives CDR1 SGHDT, CDR2 YYEEEE. V lost 4 bases to trimming and J lost 5 bases, with 16 bases between them. The CDR3 sequence: CASSLRRGVDQPQHF. CDR3 coding DNA: TGTGCCAGCAGCCTCAGAAGGGGCGTAGATCAGCCCCAGCATTTT. Based on the CDR3 plus reference TRBV5-6 and TRBJ1-5, the full variable domain is DAGVTQSPTHLIKTRGQQVTLRCSPKSGHDTVSWYQQALGQGPQFIFQYYEEEERQRGNFPDRFSGHQFPNYSSELNVNALLLGDSALYLCASSLRRGVDQPQHFGDGTRLSIL.

This sequence joins TRBV18 and TRBJ1-1; no definite D call. The CDR3 loop spans 14 amino acids. The V and J ends lost 3 bases and 3 bases respectively, with 11 bases between them. Germline CDR1 reads KGHSH; CDR2 reads LQKENI. The CDR3 nucleotides are TGTGCCAGCTCACCCACGCAACGAGACACTGAAGCTTTCTTT. Translation: CASSPTQRDTEAFF.